Following are 27 T cell receptor beta chains from one sample sequenced in a study of T cells in Graves' hyperthyroidism and ophthalmopathy. The investigators amplified TCR beta CDR3 regions from RNA transcripts. Researchers ran a first-round RT-PCR on the TCR CDR3 using the HTBI primer set. TCRdb re-called the multiplex PCR reads through MiXCR, storing one row per CDR3 protein. The table shows under 400,000 distinct CDR3 sequences, with 15% to 20% occurring only once. The sequenced sample consisted of blood. The receptors were gathered from a woman aged 35 to 49 with Graves' ophthalmopathy.

Points on this clonotype: No conserved phenylalanine or tryptophan ends this CDR3, so it is likely a read error. The genes are TRBV20-1 and TRBJ2-1; possibly TRBD2 for D (6 bases). Germline values: CDR1 DFQATT, CDR2 SNEGSKA (reference sequence). The CDR3 runs to 15 residues. V lost 4 bases to trimming and J lost 7 bases, with 20 bases between them. The CDR3 sequence: CSATIAEDWVNEQFL. The CDR3 region has the DNA TGCAGTGCTACCATAGCGGAGGATTGGGTTAATGAGCAGTTCTTG.

This clonotype came up many times. The J gene is TRBJ1-5, the V gene TRBV27; D possibly corresponds to TRBD1 (5 bases). The CDR3 is made up of 16 amino acids. Germline CDR1 is MNHEY and CDR2 is SMNVEV (reference sequence). The ends were cut back, 1 base at V and 7 bases at J, with 17 bases in the middle. Written as DNA, the CDR3 is TGTGCCAGCAGTTTATACGGGACGATCGCCCCCCAGCCCCAGCATTTT. Amino acid sequence: CASSLYGTIAPQPQHF.

The table lists this clonotype with many counts. The chain uses TRBV7-2 and TRBJ2-7, with D possibly being TRBD2 (5 bases). CDR3 length: 14 residues. The germline V and J ends were trimmed by 5 bases and 3 bases, with 14 bases remaining between them. The V gene's germline CDR1 is SGHTA and CDR2 FQGNSA. CDR3 sequence reads: CASSISPGFYEQYF. The CDR3 DNA follows: TGTGCCAGCAGCATAAGCCCGGGATTCTACGAGCAGTACTTC.

Ten or more counts support this clonotype. V and J are TRBV28 and TRBJ1-2; the D gene is possibly TRBD1 (5 bases). The CDR3 is 17 residues long. V gave up 1 base and J gave up 8 bases, with 23 bases separating them. Germline lookup yields CDR1 MDHEN and CDR2 SYDVKM. In DNA, the CDR3 is TGTGCCAGCAGTTTATTTCTCGAGACAGTCCTCCGTAAGGGCTACACCTTC. The encoded protein is CASSLFLETVLRKGYTF.

V is TRBV7-6 and J is TRBJ1-1; D may be TRBD1 (5 bases). V lost 3 bases and J lost 3, with 8 bases in between. This CDR3 is built from 13 residues. The germline CDR1 and CDR2 sequences are SGHVS and FNYEAQ. CDR3 nucleotide sequence: TGTGCCAGCAGCTTCAGGGACGACACTGAAGCTTTCTTT. Encoded protein: CASSFRDDTEAFF.

In its sample, this clonotype was seen many times. This chain joins TRBV3-1 and TRBJ1-5; no firm D call. The V end lost 1 base, the J end lost 9 bases, and 7 bases lay between the germline ends. Germline CDR1 reads LGHDT; CDR2 reads YNNKEL (reference sequence). This CDR3 comprises 12 residues. This chain's CDR3 is CASSQGIRPQHF. The CDR3 bases are TGTGCCAGCAGCCAAGGGATCAGGCCCCAGCATTTT. The full variable domain, in which reference TRBV3-1 and TRBJ1-5 provide the parts outside the CDR3, is DTAVSQTPKYLVTQMGNDKSIKCEQNLGHDTMYWYKQDSKKFLKIMFSYNNKELIINETVPNRFSPKSPDKAHLNLHINSLELGDSAVYFCASSQGIRPQHFGDGTRLSIL.

This clonotype has at least ten counts. This chain joins TRBV6-1 and TRBJ2-5, with 12 positions matching TRBD2. J gave up 4 bases and V 6 bases, and 9 bases lay outside the gene matches. The CDR3 runs to 16 residues. In germline, CDR1 is MNHNS, CDR2 SASEGT. The CDR3 coding sequence is TGTGCCAGCAGAGAGACTAGCGGGAGCGTCGGAGAGACCCAGTACTTC. Translating it yields CASRETSGSVGETQYF.

There are many counts of this clonotype. One end of the junction varies from germline; a read error may be responsible. This rearrangement joins TRBV27 to TRBJ2-7; 8 bases are shared with TRBD1. Germline-derived CDR1 and CDR2 are MNHEY and SMNVEV (reference sequence). The CDR3 is made up of 16 amino acids. The CDR3 sequence: CVSSLLFRTGRNEQYF. The DNA of the CDR3 is TGTGTCAGCAGTTTACTATTCCGGACAGGGAGGAACGAGCAGTACTTC.

On this clonotype: This may stem from a read error, because a much larger clone lies one nucleotide away. V and J are TRBV30 and TRBJ2-7; 7 bases align to TRBD2. The CDR3 sequence is 15 residues long. Germline V lookup: CDR1 GTSNPN, CDR2 SVGIG (reference sequence). CDR3 bases: TGTGCCTGGAGGTCACTAGCGAAAAGCTCCCACGAGCAGTACTTC. It yields the protein CAWRSLAKSSHEQYF. Filled out from reference TRBV30 and TRBJ2-7, the complete variable domain reads SQTIHQWPATLVQPVGSPLSLECTVEGTSNPNLYWYRQAAGRGLQLLFYSVGIGQISSEVPQNLSASRPQDRQFILSSKKLLLSDSGFYLCAWRSLAKSSHEQYFGPGTRLTVT.

In its sample, this clonotype was seen many times. The gene calls are TRBV28 and TRBJ1-1, with D possibly TRBD1 on 6 matching bases. Germline loops: CDR1 MDHEN, CDR2 SYDVKM. Trimming took off 8 bases at V and 4 bases at J, with 17 bases between the two ends. This CDR3 contains 14 residues. The CDR3, as DNA: TGTGCCAGCGAATCACCGGGGGGCGGCACTGAAGCTTTCTTT. Protein sequence: CASESPGGGTEAFF. The full variable domain, with the rest looked up from reference TRBV28 and TRBJ1-1, is DVKVTQSSRYLVKRTGEKVFLECVQDMDHENMFWYRQDPGLGLRLIYFSYDVKMKEKGDIPEGYSVSREKKERFSLILESASTNQTSMYLCASESPGGGTEAFFGQGTRLTVV.

This clonotype has a count of ten or more. The chain combines TRBV12-3 or TRBV12-4 with TRBJ1-3; 8 bases are shared with TRBD1. The CDR3 covers 14 residues. J gave up 4 bases and V 6 bases, and 5 bases lay outside the gene matches. Here the CDR3 DNA reads TGTGCCAGCAGGAAGCAGGGGGCAGGAAACACCATATATTTT. Amino acids: CASRKQGAGNTIYF.

Ten or more counts support this clonotype. CDR3 region: CSASSDGHTQETQYF. For the CDR3, the DNA is TGCAGTGCTAGTAGCGATGGTCACACCCAAGAGACCCAGTACTTC. This chain links TRBV20-1 with TRBJ2-5, with a tentative D call TRBD2 (5 bases). This CDR3 is 15 amino acids long. Germline CDR1 reads DFQATT; CDR2 reads SNEGSKA (reference sequence). Deletions cut 3 bases from V and 1 base from J, with 15 bases between.

This CDR3 is CASSPLTGKNTF. In nucleotides, the CDR3 is TGTGCCAGCAGTCCCCTGACAGGGAAAAACACCTTC. V and J are TRBV12-3 or TRBV12-4 and TRBJ1-2, with TRBD1 identical over 7 bases. With V trimmed by 5 bases and J by 12 bases, 9 bases remained unmatched. The CDR3 has 12 amino acids.

This clonotype came up many times. The chain recombines TRBV12-3 or TRBV12-4 with TRBJ1-5; D is unclear. V shed 6 bases and J shed 7 bases, with 16 bases lying between them. The CDR3 is 14 residues long. Here the CDR3 DNA reads TGTGCCAGCAGCTCAACGGAAACTAAGCAGCCCCAGCATTTT. This sequence encodes CASSSTETKQPQHF.

This clonotype was counted ten times or more. The V gene is TRBV27, the J gene TRBJ1-1; the D gene is possibly TRBD1 (5 bases). CDR1 and CDR2 from the germline V gene are MNHEY and SMNVEV (reference sequence). This CDR3 is built from 16 residues. V lost 5 bases to trimming and J lost 5 bases, with 21 bases between them. The CDR3 DNA sequence: TGTGCCAGCAGTCCGGGGGACGGCTGGTGGGTGACTGAAGCTTTCTTT. This sequence encodes CASSPGDGWWVTEAFF.

Many counts were recorded for this clonotype. V usage is TRBV9 and J usage is TRBJ1-5; D is undetermined. Trimming cost V 0 bases and J 1 base, with 8 bases left between them. There are 15 residues in the CDR3. Germline lookup yields CDR1 SGDLS and CDR2 YYNGEE. The DNA of the CDR3 is TGTGCCAGCAGCGTAGGAGGGTTGAGCAATCAGCCCCAGCATTTT. Protein sequence: CASSVGGLSNQPQHF.

This clonotype was seen repeatedly, ten times or more. The V gene is TRBV5-4, the J gene TRBJ1-1; D not certain. Germline-derived CDR1 and CDR2 are SGHNT and YYREEE (reference sequence). The length of the CDR3 is 14 residues. Trimming took 4 bases from V and 3 from J, leaving 13 bases between them. In DNA form, the CDR3 reads TGTGCCAGCAGCGTAACTGGGCTGGACACTGAAGCTTTCTTT. It is translated as CASSVTGLDTEAFF.

This clonotype was counted ten times or more. The rearrangement links TRBV20-1 to TRBJ1-5; 8 positions agree with TRBD1. The CDR3 spans 16 residues. V lost 2 bases and J lost 4; bases outside the gene matches: 10. CDR1 and CDR2 (germline): DFQATT, SNEGSKA (reference sequence). This chain's CDR3 is CSARSAGQGGNQPQHF. In nucleotides, the CDR3 is TGCAGTGCTAGATCCGCCGGACAGGGAGGGAATCAGCCCCAGCATTTT.

This clonotype was found many times. The chain couples TRBV28 to TRBJ2-7, with D possibly matching TRBD2 (5 bases). With 4 bases removed from V and 2 bases from J, the gap between germline ends came to 12 bases. CDR1 MDHEN and CDR2 SYDVKM come from the germline V gene. The CDR3 has 14 residues. The CDR3 DNA reads TGTGCCAGCAGTTGGACTGACATAACCTACGAGCAGTACTTC. Translated: CASSWTDITYEQYF.

The chain employs TRBV7-2 and TRBJ1-1, with 7 positions matching TRBD1. Trimming cost V 3 bases and J 4 bases; bases outside gene matches: 8. The germline V gene has CDR1 SGHTA and CDR2 FQGNSA. The length of the CDR3 is 15 residues. Here the CDR3 reads CASSFIMDRSTEAFF. The CDR3 region has the DNA TGTGCCAGCAGCTTCATAATGGACAGGAGCACTGAAGCTTTCTTT.

This clonotype was counted many times. This chain connects TRBV12-3 or TRBV12-4 to TRBJ1-2; 8 positions agree with TRBD1. V shed 3 bases, J shed 5 bases, and the junction held 11 bases outside the gene matches. There are 16 residues in the CDR3. CDR3 protein: CASSFESLGQVYGYTF. In DNA, the CDR3 is TGTGCCAGCAGTTTTGAAAGCCTGGGACAGGTATATGGCTACACCTTC.

This clonotype was observed once. This chain links TRBV11-2 with TRBJ2-3; D is perhaps TRBD2 (5 bases). The germline V gene has CDR1 SGHAT and CDR2 FQNNGV. Deletions cut 0 bases from V and 0 bases from J, with 13 bases between. The CDR3 consists of 17 residues. The CDR3 reads CASSLDGGAVSTDTQYF. CDR3 in DNA: TGTGCCAGCAGCTTAGATGGTGGAGCGGTCAGCACAGATACGCAGTATTTT.

There are many counts of this clonotype. The V call is TRBV28, the J call TRBJ1-5; D gene unclear. Per the germline V gene, CDR1 is MDHEN and CDR2 is SYDVKM. This CDR3 region has 15 residues. Trimming removed 1 base from V and 1 base from J, with 8 bases in between. Here the CDR3 DNA reads TGTGCCAGCAGTTTATTTGACGGAAGCAATCAGCCCCAGCATTTT. Protein: CASSLFDGSNQPQHF.

Comments on this clonotype: A much larger clonotype is one base distant, so this may be a read error. The chain joins TRBV20-1 to TRBJ2-2; D may be TRBD2 (6 bases). Germline lookup yields CDR1 DFQATT and CDR2 SNEGSKA (reference sequence). Trimming cost V 5 bases and J 3 bases, with 13 bases left between them. The CDR3 sequence is 14 residues long. CDR3 sequence (DNA): TGCAGTGCTTTGGGACTTGCGTACACCGGGGAGCTGTTTTTT. Amino acids: CSALGLAYTGELFF.

This clonotype occurred many times. V is TRBV4-3 and J is TRBJ1-1; D might be TRBD1 (5 bases). Trimming left V 0 bases short and J 3 bases short, with 20 bases between. The CDR3 sequence is 18 residues long. CDR1 and CDR2 (germline): LGHNA, YSLEER. CDR3 protein: CASSQDRGSGLLYTEAFF. DNA for the CDR3: TGCGCCAGCAGCCAAGATAGGGGATCGGGTTTATTGTACACTGAAGCTTTCTTT.

This clonotype has ten or more counts. It may be a read error: a sequence one base away is much more abundant. This CDR3 is CASSFVGSGVFQYF. CDR3 nucleotides: TGTGCCAGCAGTTTCGTTGGCAGCGGGGTGTTTCAATACTTC. This chain links TRBV12-3 or TRBV12-4 with TRBJ2-7; 7 bases are a match to TRBD2. The V and J ends lost 3 bases and 13 bases, in that order; junction bases with no gene match: 15. CDR3 length equals 14 residues.

On this clonotype itself: A read error may account for a junction end that differs from germline. This sequence joins TRBV6-1 and TRBJ1-5; 9 positions match TRBD1. CDR1 and CDR2 from the germline V gene are MNHNS and SASEGT. This CDR3 is 15 amino acids long. This CDR3 is CVSSPGTGSNQPQHF. Written as DNA, the CDR3 is TGTGTCAGCAGTCCCGGGACAGGGAGCAATCAGCCCCAGCATTTT.